The 15 T cell receptor beta chains presented below share a single source sample, sequenced in a study of blood T cell repertoires in COVID-19. The protocol was immunoSEQ multiplex PCR, while the TCRdb copy is restricted to in-frame clones and leaves out a portion. The sample has fewer than 350,000 clones, around 87% seen once. The sequenced material came from PBMCs or T cells enriched from blood (not recorded which). These receptors came from a woman between 18 and 29 years old with acute COVID-19.

The CDR3 DNA sequence: TGTGCCAGCAGCTTAGTAGGGGGTGAGCAGCCCCAGCATTTT. It yields the protein CASSLVGGEQPQHF. The J gene is TRBJ1-5, the V gene TRBV7-9; maybe TRBD1 (6 bases). The length of the CDR3 is 14 residues. The V end lost 1 base, the J end lost 7 bases, and 11 bases lay between the germline ends. Germline CDR1 reads SEHNR; CDR2 reads FQNEAQ (reference sequence).

The chain uses TRBV7-9 and TRBJ2-1; the D gene is possibly TRBD1 (6 bases). V lost 0 bases, J lost 6 bases, and 12 bases lay in between. This CDR3 is built from 15 residues. Per the germline V gene, CDR1 is SEHNR and CDR2 is FQNEAQ (reference sequence). The CDR3 DNA reads as TGTGCCAGCAGCTTAGCGGCAGGGGAATTCAATGAGCAGTTCTTC. It encodes CASSLAAGEFNEQFF.

The chain carries TRBV19 and TRBJ2-1, with 8 bases fitting TRBD2. This CDR3 spans 17 amino acids. Trimming removed 5 bases from V and 4 bases from J; junction bases left unmatched: 13. Germline loops: CDR1 LNHDA, CDR2 SQIVND (reference sequence). For the CDR3, the DNA is TGTGCCAGTAGTCACCCGCGTGGTAGCGGGAATTACAATGAGCAGTTCTTC. It codes for CASSHPRGSGNYNEQFF.

The CDR3 region is CASSLFDFPINEQFF. The CDR3 region has the DNA TGTGCCAGCAGCTTGTTTGACTTTCCAATCAATGAGCAGTTCTTC. The chain links TRBV7-3 to TRBJ2-1; D gene uncertain. V was shortened by 3 bases and J by 6 bases, with 15 bases between the two germline ends. Germline values: CDR1 SGHTA, CDR2 FQGTGA. The length of the CDR3 is 15 residues. The whole variable domain, filled in from reference TRBV7-3 and TRBJ2-1, reads GAGVSQTPSNKVTEKGKYVELRCDPISGHTALYWYRQSLGQGPEFLIYFQGTGAADDSGLPNDRFFAVRPEGSVSTLKIQRTERGDSAVYLCASSLFDFPINEQFFGPGTRLTVL.

The chain couples TRBV7-9 to TRBJ2-2; no firm D call. Trimming left V 5 bases short and J 3 bases short, with 13 bases between. This CDR3 has 15 amino acids. Germline V gene lookup returns CDR1 SEHNR and CDR2 FQNEAQ (reference sequence). Here the CDR3 reads CASSLPRRDTGELFF. The CDR3, as DNA: TGTGCCAGCAGCCTACCTCGACGGGACACCGGGGAGCTGTTTTTT.

The chain is built from TRBV18 and TRBJ1-1; D possibly corresponds to TRBD1 (6 bases). V lost 4 bases and J 1 base, leaving 13 bases between the germline ends. Germline CDR1 is KGHSH and CDR2 is LQKENI. This CDR3 is built from 15 residues. CDR3 nucleotide sequence: TGTGCCAGCTCACAATCAAAGGGGGAGAACACTGAAGCTTTCTTT. This codes for CASSQSKGENTEAFF.

This chain joins TRBV5-1 and TRBJ1-2, with D possibly matching TRBD1 (6 bases). Trimming removed 4 bases at V and 4 bases at J, with 20 bases between. Per germline, CDR1 SGHRS and CDR2 YFSETQ. The CDR3 has 16 amino acids. The CDR3 coding sequence is TGCGCCAGCAGCCCGGGGGGTCAGGGGCGCCCCTATGGCTACACCTTC. Its protein is CASSPGGQGRPYGYTF.

The chain is built from TRBV5-6 and TRBJ1-4; possibly TRBD1 for D (5 bases). Trimming left V 4 bases short and J 3 bases short, with 13 bases between. Germline CDR1 is SGHDT and CDR2 is YYEEEE. The CDR3 runs 15 residues. The CDR3, as DNA: TGTGCCAGCAGCCGGGCCGGGGGTGCTAATGAAAAACTGTTTTTT. Its protein is CASSRAGGANEKLFF. Based on the CDR3 plus reference TRBV5-6 and TRBJ1-4, the full variable domain is DAGVTQSPTHLIKTRGQQVTLRCSPKSGHDTVSWYQQALGQGPQFIFQYYEEEERQRGNFPDRFSGHQFPNYSSELNVNALLLGDSALYLCASSRAGGANEKLFFGSGTQLSVL.

This chain joins TRBV6-2 or TRBV6-3 and TRBJ2-5; D not resolved. Germline V lookup: CDR1 MNHEY, CDR2 SVGEGT. The ends were cut back, 2 bases at V and 1 base at J, with 11 bases in the middle. The CDR3 is 15 amino acids. The CDR3 DNA sequence: TGTGCCAGCAGTTACCTTCTACAGAGCCAAGAGACCCAGTACTTC. As protein: CASSYLLQSQETQYF.

The chain recombines TRBV6-5 with TRBJ2-1; 9 nucleotides match TRBD2. Germline V gene sequence: CDR1 MNHEY, CDR2 SVGAGI. The CDR3 contains 15 residues. V lost 0 bases to trimming and J lost 6 bases; unmatched junction nucleotides: 3. CDR3 in DNA: TGTGCCAGCAGTTACTCGGCGGGAGGGTCCAATGAGCAGTTCTTC. This translates into CASSYSAGGSNEQFF.

The chain recombines TRBV6-6 with TRBJ2-1; no firm D call. The germline gives CDR1 MNHNY, CDR2 SVGAGI (reference sequence). This CDR3 is 16 amino acids long. V shed 4 bases and J shed 0 bases, with 13 bases lying between them. The CDR3 loop reads CASSSSTYSSYNEQFF. CDR3 DNA sequence: TGTGCCAGCAGTTCGTCGACTTATAGCTCCTACAATGAGCAGTTCTTC.

The rearrangement joins TRBV18 to TRBJ1-2; 7 nucleotides align to TRBD1. CDR1 KGHSH and CDR2 LQKENI come from the germline V gene. The CDR3 extends over 15 amino acids. V lost 2 bases and J lost 5; bases outside the gene matches: 8. CDR3 coding DNA: TGTGCCAGCTCACCAAACAGGGGAGTAGAATATGGCTACACCTTC. This codes for CASSPNRGVEYGYTF.

The V call is TRBV7-6, the J call TRBJ1-5; 10 nucleotides agree with TRBD1. CDR3 size: 15 residues. Germline CDR1 is SGHVS and CDR2 is FNYEAQ. With V trimmed by 8 bases and J by 5 bases, 9 bases remained unmatched. The chain's CDR3 is CASVPTGGLDQPQHF. The CDR3 region has the DNA TGTGCCAGCGTCCCGACAGGGGGCCTGGATCAGCCCCAGCATTTT.

This clone was detected only once. This rearrangement joins TRBV7-2 to TRBJ1-2, with TRBD1 as a possible D gene (5 bases). CDR1 is SGHTA and CDR2 is FQGNSA in the germline V gene. The CDR3 has 16 residues. Trimming left V 1 base short and J 6 bases short, with 18 bases between. This chain's CDR3 is CASSLGNRRVVDGYTF. Here the CDR3 DNA reads TGTGCCAGCAGCTTAGGGAACAGGCGCGTGGTTGATGGCTACACCTTC.

The chain employs TRBV18 and TRBJ2-1; D is uncertain. Germline V gives CDR1 KGHSH, CDR2 LQKENI. The CDR3 runs 13 residues. V was trimmed by 1 base and J by 5 bases, leaving 6 bases between them. CDR3 in amino acids: CASSPQLNNEQFF. DNA of the CDR3: TGTGCCAGCTCACCACAGCTCAACAATGAGCAGTTCTTC.